This T cell receptor beta chain derives from a study of T cell repertoires in cytomegalovirus infection. Study overall: Well-studied HLA-B-restricted CMV epitopes were used in the study alongside recently identified HLA-C-restricted ones. Based on public TCR beta signatures, there were indications of CMV infection and of a matching HLA type. General study results and limits: Carriage of CMV together with the relevant HLA was identifiable through cumulative public TCR beta family frequency.

The CDR3 is 15 residues long. Germline V gene lookup returns CDR1 LNHDA and CDR2 SQIVND (reference sequence). V gave up 3 bases and J gave up 5 bases, with 13 bases separating them. TCRdb ran MiXCR on the reads and lists one entry per CDR3 protein. The sample consists of approximately 470,000 distinct CDR3 sequences, about 39% of them appearing once. The table lists this clonotype with a count of one. Its antigen is undetermined. Sample: cultured PBMCs, taken from culture after CMV antigen stimulation. This clonotype originated in a human donor in good health (CMV status not recorded). Some clones in this sample may be carry-over from other donors' samples. This chain joins TRBV19 and TRBJ2-2; the D gene is possibly TRBD2 (6 bases). Here the CDR3 reads CASSILPGRTGELFF. The CDR3 nucleotides read TGTGCCAGTAGTATTCTTCCAGGGAGGACCGGGGAGCTGTTTTTT. Full variable domain (remainder filled in from reference TRBV19 and TRBJ2-2): DGGITQSPKYLFRKEGQNVTLSCEQNLNHDAMYWYRQDPGQGLRLIYYSQIVNDFQKGDIAEGYSVSREKKESFPLTVTSAQKNPTAFYLCASSILPGRTGELFFGEGSRLTVL.